The TCR beta chain under discussion was sequenced for a study of T cell responses to AZD1222 COVID-19 vaccine. Notes on the study in general: Nearly half of spike-specific TCRs reportedly go after variant regions that carry no mutations.

The V gene's germline CDR1 is MDHEN and CDR2 SYDVKM. V was cut by 5 bases and J by 6 bases, with 19 bases left in between. The CDR3 contains 16 residues. TCRdb keeps only in-frame clones here, not all; method: immunoSEQ multiplex PCR. The sample contains over 110,000 clones, 90% to 95% of which appear only once. A note on this clone: The antigen remains undetermined.

This TCR was recovered from an adult who had recovered from COVID-19. Here the sequenced sample was peripheral blood, taken after recovery from COVID-19. The V call is TRBV28, the J call TRBJ2-2; possibly TRBD2 for D (7 bases). The CDR3 sequence is CASSHPGTGRAGELFF. The CDR3 DNA sequence: TGTGCCAGCAGTCATCCGGGTACAGGGAGGGCCGGGGAGCTGTTTTTT.